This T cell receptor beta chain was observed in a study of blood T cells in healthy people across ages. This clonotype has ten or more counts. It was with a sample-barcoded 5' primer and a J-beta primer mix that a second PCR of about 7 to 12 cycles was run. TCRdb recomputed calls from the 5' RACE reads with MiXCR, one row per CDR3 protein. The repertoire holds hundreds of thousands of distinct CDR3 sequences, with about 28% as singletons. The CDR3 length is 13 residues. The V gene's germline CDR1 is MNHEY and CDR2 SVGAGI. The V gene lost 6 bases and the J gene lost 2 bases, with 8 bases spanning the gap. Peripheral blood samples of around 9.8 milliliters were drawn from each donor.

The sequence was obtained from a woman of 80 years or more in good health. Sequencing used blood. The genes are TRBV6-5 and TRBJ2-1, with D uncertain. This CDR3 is CASRPAAYNEQFF. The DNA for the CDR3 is TGTGCCAGCAGGCCAGCTGCCTACAATGAGCAGTTCTTC.